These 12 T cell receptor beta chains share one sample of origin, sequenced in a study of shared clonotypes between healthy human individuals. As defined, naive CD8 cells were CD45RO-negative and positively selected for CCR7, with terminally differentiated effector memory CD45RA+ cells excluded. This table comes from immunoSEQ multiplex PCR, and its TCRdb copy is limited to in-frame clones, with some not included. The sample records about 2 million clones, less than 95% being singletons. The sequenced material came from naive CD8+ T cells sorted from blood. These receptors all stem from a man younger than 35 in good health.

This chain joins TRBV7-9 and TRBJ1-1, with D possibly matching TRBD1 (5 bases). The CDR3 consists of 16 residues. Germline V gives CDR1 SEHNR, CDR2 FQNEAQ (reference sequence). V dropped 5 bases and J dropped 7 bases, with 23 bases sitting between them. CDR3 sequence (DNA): TGTGCCAGCAGCGATTACTCCGCCCCAGGGAGCTTTGAAGCTTTCTTT. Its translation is CASSDYSAPGSFEAFF.

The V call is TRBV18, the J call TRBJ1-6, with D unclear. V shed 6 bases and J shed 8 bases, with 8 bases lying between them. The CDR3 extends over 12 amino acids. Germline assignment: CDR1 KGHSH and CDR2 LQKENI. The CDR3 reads CASSRPYSPLHF. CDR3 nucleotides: TGTGCCAGCTCTCGTCCTTATTCACCCCTCCACTTT. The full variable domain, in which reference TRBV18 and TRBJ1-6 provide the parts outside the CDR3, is NAGVMQNPRHLVRRRGQEARLRCSPMKGHSHVYWYRQLPEEGLKFMVYLQKENIIDESGMPKERFSAEFPKEGPSILRIQQVVRGDSAAYFCASSRPYSPLHFGNGTRLTVT.

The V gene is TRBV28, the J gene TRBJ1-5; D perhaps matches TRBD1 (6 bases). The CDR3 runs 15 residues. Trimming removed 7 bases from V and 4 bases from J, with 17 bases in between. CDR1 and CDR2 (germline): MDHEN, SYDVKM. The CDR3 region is CASTDSGYGNQPQHF. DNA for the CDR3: TGTGCCAGCACGGACAGCGGATACGGAAATCAGCCCCAGCATTTT.

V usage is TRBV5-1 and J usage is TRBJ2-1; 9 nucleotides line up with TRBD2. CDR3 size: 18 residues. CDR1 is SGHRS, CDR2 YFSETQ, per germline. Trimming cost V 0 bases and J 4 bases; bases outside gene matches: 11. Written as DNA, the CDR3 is TGCGCCAGCAGCTTGGCGTCTAGCGGGATAGGTGGATACAATGAGCAGTTCTTC. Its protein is CASSLASSGIGGYNEQFF.

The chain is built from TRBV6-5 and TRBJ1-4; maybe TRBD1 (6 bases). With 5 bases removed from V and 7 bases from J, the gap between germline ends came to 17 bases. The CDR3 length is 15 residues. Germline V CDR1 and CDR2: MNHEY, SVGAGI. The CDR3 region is CASSLLTGMGEKLFF. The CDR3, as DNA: TGTGCCAGCAGTCTACTAACAGGGATGGGTGAAAAACTGTTTTTT.

In DNA, the CDR3 is TGTGCCAGCAACTTCCGGGACAGGGGGCGTCACAGGGATAATTCACCCCTCCACTTT. Translated: CASNFRDRGRHRDNSPLHF. The rearrangement links TRBV21-1 to TRBJ1-6; no check of the table's D call, TRBD1, against the DNA was made. TRBV21-1 is a listed pseudogene. The CDR3 is 19 residues long.

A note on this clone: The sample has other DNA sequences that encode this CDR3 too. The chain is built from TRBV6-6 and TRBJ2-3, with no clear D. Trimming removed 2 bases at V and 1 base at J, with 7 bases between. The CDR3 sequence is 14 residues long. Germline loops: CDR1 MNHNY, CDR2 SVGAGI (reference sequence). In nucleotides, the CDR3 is TGTGCCAGCAGTTACGTGGGCGGCACAGATACGCAGTATTTT. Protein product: CASSYVGGTDTQYF.

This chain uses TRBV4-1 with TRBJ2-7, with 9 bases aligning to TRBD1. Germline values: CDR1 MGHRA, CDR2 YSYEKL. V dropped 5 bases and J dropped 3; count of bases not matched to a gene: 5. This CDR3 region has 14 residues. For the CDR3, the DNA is TGCGCCAGCAGCTTTACGACAGGGGGCTACGAGCAGTACTTC. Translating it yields CASSFTTGGYEQYF.

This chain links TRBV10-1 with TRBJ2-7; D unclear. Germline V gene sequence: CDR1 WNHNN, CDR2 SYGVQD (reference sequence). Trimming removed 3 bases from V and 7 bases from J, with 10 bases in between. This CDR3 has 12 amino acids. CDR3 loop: CASSDGPTEQYF. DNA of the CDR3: TGCGCCAGCAGTGACGGGCCTACGGAGCAGTACTTC.

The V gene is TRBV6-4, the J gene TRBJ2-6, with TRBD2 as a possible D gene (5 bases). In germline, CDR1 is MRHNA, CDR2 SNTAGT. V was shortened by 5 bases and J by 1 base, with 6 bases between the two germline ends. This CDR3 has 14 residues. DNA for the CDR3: TGTGCCAGCAGTTCGGGGTCTGGGGCCAACGTCCTGACTTTC. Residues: CASSSGSGANVLTF.

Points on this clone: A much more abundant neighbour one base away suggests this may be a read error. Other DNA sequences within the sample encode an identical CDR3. The CDR3 sequence is CASSHSYEQYF. In DNA form, the CDR3 reads TGTGCCAGCAGTCACTCCTACGAGCAGTACTTC. The chain joins TRBV6-5 to TRBJ2-7, with D uncertain. Germline CDR1 and CDR2: MNHEY and SVGAGI. The CDR3 extends over 11 amino acids.

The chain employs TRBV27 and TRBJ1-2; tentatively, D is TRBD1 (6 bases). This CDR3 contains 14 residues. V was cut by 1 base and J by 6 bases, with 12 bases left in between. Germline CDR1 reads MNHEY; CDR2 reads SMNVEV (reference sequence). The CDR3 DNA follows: TGTGCCAGCAGTTTATTGGGGGGCGCCAATGGCTACACCTTC. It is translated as CASSLLGGANGYTF.